This T cell receptor beta chain came from a study of blood T cells in healthy people across ages. Study-level points and caveats: Age showed a roughly linear inverse relationship with TCR beta diversity per million T cells.

To note about this clonotype: The antigen remains unidentified. At one end the junction does not follow the germline gene, possibly because of a read error.

The second PCR ran roughly 6 to 11 cycles with a sample-barcoded 5' primer and J-beta primers. Unique molecular identifiers of 12 random nucleotides labeled each cDNA. A single record per CDR3 protein comes from TCRdb applying MiXCR to the 5' RACE reads. The sample contains 1.5 million to 2 million distinct CDR3 sequences, 28% of which appear only once. Ranging in age from about 6 to 100, the donors were healthy Caucasian individuals from Russia. The specimen sequenced was blood. The TCR was taken from a woman aged 30 to 39 in good health.

The CDR3 coding sequence is TGCGCCAGCAGCTTTGGGACTGGGCAGGCCTACGAGCAGGACTTC. Protein sequence: CASSFGTGQAYEQDF. The V and J genes are TRBV5-1 and TRBJ2-7, with TRBD2 as a possible D gene (6 bases). The CDR3 runs to 15 residues. In germline, CDR1 is SGHRS, CDR2 YFSETQ.